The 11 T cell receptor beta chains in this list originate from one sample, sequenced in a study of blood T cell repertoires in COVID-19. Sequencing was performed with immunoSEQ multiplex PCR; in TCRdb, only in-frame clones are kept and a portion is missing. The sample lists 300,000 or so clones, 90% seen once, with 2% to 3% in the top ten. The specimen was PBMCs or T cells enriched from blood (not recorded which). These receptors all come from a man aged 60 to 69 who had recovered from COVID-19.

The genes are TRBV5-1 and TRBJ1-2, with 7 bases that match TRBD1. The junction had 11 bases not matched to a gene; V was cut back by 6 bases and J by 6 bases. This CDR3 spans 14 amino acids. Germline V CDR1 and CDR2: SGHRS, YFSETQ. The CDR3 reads CASTTLTGEDGYTF. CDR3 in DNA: TGCGCCAGCACCACCCTAACAGGGGAGGATGGCTACACCTTC.

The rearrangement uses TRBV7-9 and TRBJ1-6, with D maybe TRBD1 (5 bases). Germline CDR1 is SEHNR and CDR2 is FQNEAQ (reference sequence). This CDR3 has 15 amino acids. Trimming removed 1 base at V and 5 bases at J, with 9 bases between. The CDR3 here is CASSLGGQNNSPLHF. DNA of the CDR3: TGTGCCAGCAGCTTAGGGGGCCAAAATAATTCACCCCTCCACTTT.

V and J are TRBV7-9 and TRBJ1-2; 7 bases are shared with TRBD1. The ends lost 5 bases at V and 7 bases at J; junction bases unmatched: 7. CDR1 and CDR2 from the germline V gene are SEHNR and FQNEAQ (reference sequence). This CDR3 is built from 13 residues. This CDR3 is CASSPWTGAGYTF. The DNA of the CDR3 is TGTGCCAGCAGCCCGTGGACAGGCGCTGGCTACACCTTC. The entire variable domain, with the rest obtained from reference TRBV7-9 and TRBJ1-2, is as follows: DTGVSQNPRHKITKRGQNVTFRCDPISEHNRLYWYRQTLGQGPEFLTYFQNEAQLEKSRLLSDRFSAERPKGSFSTLEIQRTEQGDSAMYLCASSPWTGAGYTFGSGTRLTVV.

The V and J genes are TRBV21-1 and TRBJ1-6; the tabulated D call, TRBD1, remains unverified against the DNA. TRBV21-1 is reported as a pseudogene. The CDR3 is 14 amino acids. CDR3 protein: CASTREDRGSPLHF. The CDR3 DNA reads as TGTGCCAGCACCCGGGAGGACAGGGGTTCACCCCTCCACTTT.

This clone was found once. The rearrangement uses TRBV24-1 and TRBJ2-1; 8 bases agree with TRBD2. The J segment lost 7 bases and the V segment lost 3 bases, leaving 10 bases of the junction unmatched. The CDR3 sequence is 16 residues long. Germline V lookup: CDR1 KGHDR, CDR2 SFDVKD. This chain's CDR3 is CATSDPLPGGGNEQFF. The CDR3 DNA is TGTGCCACCAGTGATCCTCTTCCGGGAGGGGGGAATGAGCAGTTCTTC.

The CDR3 nucleotides read TGCGCCAGCAGCTTCGATGCCGGGACTAGAATTAATGAGCAGTTCTTC. Its protein product is CASSFDAGTRINEQFF. The chain recombines TRBV5-1 with TRBJ2-1, with 8 bases that match TRBD2. Germline values: CDR1 SGHRS, CDR2 YFSETQ. Trimming cost V 2 bases and J 7 bases; bases outside gene matches: 11. The CDR3 sequence is 16 residues long. The whole variable domain, remainder taken from reference TRBV5-1 and TRBJ2-1, is KAGVTQTPRYLIKTRGQQVTLSCSPISGHRSVSWYQQTPGQGLQFLFEYFSETQRNKGNFPGRFSGRQFSNSRSEMNVSTLELGDSALYLCASSFDAGTRINEQFFGPGTRLTVL.

This CDR3 reads CASRGPGELFF. The CDR3 DNA reads as TGTGCCAGCAGGGGGCCCGGGGAGCTGTTTTTT. The rearrangement uses TRBV7-9 and TRBJ2-2; tentatively, D is TRBD1 (5 bases). CDR1 and CDR2 (germline): SEHNR, FQNEAQ (reference sequence). V shed 6 bases and J shed 6 bases, with 5 bases lying between them. This CDR3 contains 11 residues.

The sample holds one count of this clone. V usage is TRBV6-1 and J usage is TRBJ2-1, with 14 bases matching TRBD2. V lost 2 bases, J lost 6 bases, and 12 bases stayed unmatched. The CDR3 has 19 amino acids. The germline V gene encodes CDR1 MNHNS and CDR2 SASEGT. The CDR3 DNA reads TGTGCCAGCAGTGAAACGGCGGGACTAGCGGGGGCCAAAAGCAATGAGCAGTTCTTC. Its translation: CASSETAGLAGAKSNEQFF.

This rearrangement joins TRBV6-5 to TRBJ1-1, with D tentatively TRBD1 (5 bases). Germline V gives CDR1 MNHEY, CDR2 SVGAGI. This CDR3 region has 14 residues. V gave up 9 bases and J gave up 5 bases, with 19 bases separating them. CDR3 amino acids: CASNPGGGRTEAFF. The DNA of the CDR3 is TGTGCCAGTAACCCCGGGGGAGGGAGGACTGAAGCTTTCTTT.

This CDR3 reads CASSLAPTANYGYTF. Here the CDR3 DNA reads TGCGCCAGCAGCTTGGCCCCTACAGCTAACTATGGCTACACCTTC. The V gene is TRBV5-1, the J gene TRBJ1-2; D unclear. CDR3 length: 15 amino acids. Trimming took off 0 bases at V and 0 bases at J, with 9 bases between the two ends. The germline V gene has CDR1 SGHRS and CDR2 YFSETQ.

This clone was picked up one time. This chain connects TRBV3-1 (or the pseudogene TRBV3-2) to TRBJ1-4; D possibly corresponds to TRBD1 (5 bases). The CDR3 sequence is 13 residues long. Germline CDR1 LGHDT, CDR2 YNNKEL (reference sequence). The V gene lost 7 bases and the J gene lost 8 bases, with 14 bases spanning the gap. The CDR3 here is CASKGRVGEKLFF. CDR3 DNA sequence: TGTGCCAGCAAGGGGAGGGTTGGGGAAAAACTGTTTTTT.